Listed below are T cell receptor beta chains from one sample, sequenced in a study of metastatic and nonmetastatic thyroid tumors. TCRdb reassembled clones from the PCR reads with MiXCR. The sample includes about 40,000 clones, roughly 16% of them seen just once. The source material was blood. Every receptor here comes from a female donor with papillary thyroid cancer or a benign thyroid nodule (not recorded which). Some clones in this sample may be carry-over from other donors' samples. CDR3s leave out the opening cysteine and the closing phenylalanine or tryptophan.

v_gene	j_gene	CDR3aa
TRBV7-8	TRBJ2-2	ASSWLAGTGELF
TRBV28	TRBJ1-1	ASSTIQTGQTEDF
TRBV7-2	TRBJ2-5	ASSLGERHQETQY
TRBV28	TRBJ2-7	ASSPPERGPSYEQY
TRBV5-4	TRBJ2-5	ASSLGGVRETQY
TRBV4-3	TRBJ1-2	ASSQEDSYGYT
TRBV18	TRBJ1-5	ASSERSVVSNQPQH
TRBV11-1	TRBJ2-1	ASSLAPGGDYNEQF
TRBV2	TRBJ1-2	ASTFNVGNYGYT
TRBV9	TRBJ2-2	ASSVDTLTGELF
TRBV3-1	TRBJ1-5	ASSRGDQPQH
TRBV7-9	TRBJ1-6	ASSLGGDGNSPLH
TRBV7-9	TRBJ2-2	ASSFRGSGEPF
TRBV6-2/TRBV6-3	TRBJ2-7	ASSYRDRGAYEQY
TRBV19	TRBJ1-5	ASNTEPGQVGNQPQH
TRBV12-3/TRBV12-4	TRBJ1-1	ASSLGTEAF
TRBV7-6	TRBJ1-2	ASSLTGGNYGYT
TRBV6-1	TRBJ1-4	ASSGGMGVEKLF
TRBV7-6	TRBJ2-1	ASSSPGLGATSSYNEQF
TRBV20-1	TRBJ2-7	SARDEQWSSYEQY
TRBV30	TRBJ2-7	AWTPRGNEQY
TRBV20-1	TRBJ2-7	SAREGGRDYEQY
TRBV28	TRBJ1-5	ANIGGTGGNHPQH
TRBV7-9	TRBJ2-2	ALAGQIMGELF
TRBV20-1	TRBJ2-3	SARGGDTQY